A single sample gave rise to the 23 T cell receptor beta chains below, sequenced in a study of molecular identifiers for immune sequencing clone quantification. TCRdb passed the PCR reads through MiXCR, listing each CDR3 protein once. Of about 320,000 distinct CDR3 sequences listed, under 25% are singletons. The specimen sequenced was naive CD8+ T cells from blood, with Jurkat cell RNA spiked in. Regarding subset: FACS-sorted CD8+CD4-CCR7+CD45RA+ naive T cells. Source of these receptors: a human donor in good health. Some libraries in this study had Jurkat cell RNA spiked in.

This clonotype was observed a handful of times. The chain joins TRBV27 to TRBJ1-1; D perhaps matches TRBD1 (6 bases). The CDR3 consists of 16 residues. Per germline, CDR1 MNHEY and CDR2 SMNVEV (reference sequence). V was pared by 5 bases and J by 0 bases, with 16 bases between. CDR3 sequence (DNA): TGTGCCAGCAGTCCCCCGCCGGACAGACTGAACACTGAAGCTTTCTTT. Translation: CASSPPPDRLNTEAFF.

The CDR3 protein is CACCGAGASYEQYF. The CDR3, as DNA: TGTGCCTGTTGCGGGGCGGGTGCTTCCTACGAGCAGTACTTC. The chain uses TRBV30 and TRBJ2-7; maybe TRBD2 (6 bases). Trimming left V 6 bases short and J 1 base short, with 16 bases between. Germline CDR1 GTSNPN, CDR2 SVGIG (reference sequence). This CDR3 has 14 amino acids.

There are a few counts of this clonotype. This chain joins TRBV29-1 and TRBJ2-7, with D perhaps matching TRBD2 (6 bases). This CDR3 contains 13 residues. Germline CDR1 SQVTM, CDR2 ANQGSEA. The germline V and J ends were trimmed by 4 bases and 4 bases, with 14 bases remaining between them. The CDR3 region has the DNA TGCAGCGTTGCAGTTCCTGGGGGGTACGAGCAGTACTTC. As protein: CSVAVPGGYEQYF.

This clonotype was detected only a few times. V and J are TRBV27 and TRBJ2-3, with a possible D match to TRBD1 (6 bases). Trimming left V 6 bases short and J 4 bases short, with 17 bases between. The V gene's germline CDR1 is MNHEY and CDR2 SMNVEV (reference sequence). This CDR3 region has 15 residues. The CDR3 sequence is CASRAGTFTADTQYF. The CDR3 DNA follows: TGTGCCAGCAGGGCAGGGACATTTACCGCAGATACGCAGTATTTT.

Turning to this clonotype: This may come from a read error, since a much larger clone is one base off. The rearrangement uses TRBV28 and TRBJ2-4; D gene ambiguous. The V and J ends lost 3 bases and 12 bases respectively, with 21 bases between them. Germline CDR1 reads MDHEN; CDR2 reads SYDVKM. The CDR3 is 15 residues long. DNA of the CDR3: TGTGCCAGCAGTTTTGACATATGGAAGGAAGCCACTCAGTACTTC. It yields the protein CASSFDIWKEATQYF.

This clonotype has just a few counts. The chain links TRBV6-1 to TRBJ2-3, with TRBD1 identical over 10 bases. The CDR3 covers 18 residues. V lost 6 bases to trimming and J lost 2 bases; unmatched junction nucleotides: 14. Germline CDR1 reads MNHNS; CDR2 reads SASEGT. As DNA, the CDR3 is TGTGCCAGCAGCCTACCCACTCAGACAGGGGGCAACACAGATACGCAGTATTTT. Amino acids: CASSLPTQTGGNTDTQYF.

This clonotype was counted between two and nine times. The chain couples TRBV30 to TRBJ2-1, with D perhaps assigned TRBD1 or TRBD2 (6 bases each). Trimming shortened V by 0 bases and J by 8 bases, and 14 bases separated the two germline ends. CDR1 is GTSNPN and CDR2 is SVGIG in the germline V gene (reference sequence). The CDR3 is made up of 14 amino acids. The CDR3 DNA reads TGTGCCTGGAGTGTCGGGGGCAATAGTGATGAGCAGTTCTTC. It codes for CAWSVGGNSDEQFF.

This clonotype turned up a few times. V usage is TRBV28 and J usage is TRBJ1-5; 7 nucleotides match TRBD1. The CDR3 runs to 19 residues. Looked up from germline, CDR1 is MDHEN and CDR2 is SYDVKM. The V segment lost 7 bases and the J segment 0 bases; nucleotides outside the gene matches: 18. The CDR3 spells CASKKSGGTALYSNQPQHF. Here the CDR3 DNA reads TGTGCCAGCAAAAAAAGCGGGGGGACAGCTCTCTATAGCAATCAGCCCCAGCATTTT.

The chain is built from TRBV4-3 and TRBJ2-7; D may correspond to TRBD1 or TRBD2 (5 bases each). Germline V gives CDR1 LGHNA, CDR2 YSLEER. The CDR3 covers 16 residues. V shed 0 bases and J shed 5 bases, with 17 bases lying between them. This chain's CDR3 is CASSQETWGFGDEQYF. CDR3 nucleotides: TGCGCCAGCAGCCAAGAAACTTGGGGGTTCGGCGACGAGCAGTACTTC.

This clonotype appeared a few times. V gene TRBV11-2 combines with J gene TRBJ2-2; TRBD1 aligns across 9 bases. CDR1 and CDR2 (germline): SGHAT, FQNNGV. The CDR3 consists of 15 residues. Trimming removed 4 bases from V and 4 bases from J; junction bases left unmatched: 4. The CDR3 loop reads CASSSPGQGTGELFF. CDR3 nucleotides: TGTGCCAGCAGCTCCCCGGGACAGGGCACCGGGGAGCTGTTTTTT.

This rearrangement joins TRBV3-1 to TRBJ2-5; 9 positions agree with TRBD1. Trimming cost V 2 bases and J 2 bases; bases outside gene matches: 9. Germline V gene data show CDR1 as LGHDT and CDR2 as YNNKEL (reference sequence). The CDR3 runs 17 residues. This CDR3 reads CASSQLTGGPPQETQYF. The CDR3 DNA reads TGTGCCAGCAGCCAATTAACAGGGGGCCCACCTCAAGAGACCCAGTACTTC.

This clonotype was seen many times. The chain has TRBV30 and TRBJ2-7, with D perhaps TRBD2 (5 bases). CDR1 GTSNPN and CDR2 SVGIG come from the germline V gene (reference sequence). The CDR3 is made up of 15 amino acids. Trimming pared 1 base from V and 7 bases from J, leaving 20 bases between. Written as DNA, the CDR3 is TGTGCCTGGAGTGCCCCTCTGTGGAGCCCGGGGGAGCAGTACTTC. Amino acid sequence: CAWSAPLWSPGEQYF.

Details on this clonotype: A much larger clone sits a single nucleotide away, making a read error possible. Lacking the conserved final phenylalanine or tryptophan, this CDR3 likely reflects a read error. The V gene is TRBV27, the J gene TRBJ2-7; D is unresolved. The V and J ends lost 5 bases and 3 bases respectively, with 11 bases between them. The V gene's germline CDR1 is MNHEY and CDR2 SMNVEV (reference sequence). This CDR3 is 13 amino acids long. CDR3 DNA: TGTGCCAGCAGTGTTTGGTACAACTACGAGCAGTACTAC. Translation gives CASSVWYNYEQYY.

The genes are TRBV27 and TRBJ1-3; no definite D call. This CDR3 contains 12 residues. The germline CDR1 and CDR2 sequences are MNHEY and SMNVEV (reference sequence). CDR3: CTPRRPGNTIYF. The CDR3 DNA follows: TGTACCCCCAGACGGCCTGGAAACACCATATATTTT.

J is TRBJ2-3 and V is TRBV6-6; D perhaps matches TRBD2 (5 bases). The CDR3 contains 15 residues. Germline CDR1 and CDR2: MNHNY and SVGAGI (reference sequence). Trimming shortened V by 2 bases and J by 0 bases, and 9 bases separated the two germline ends. The CDR3, as DNA: TGTGCCAGCAGTTACCTAGCTAGAAGCACAGATACGCAGTATTTT. Translation gives CASSYLARSTDTQYF.

This clonotype was counted many times. J is TRBJ2-1 and V is TRBV14, with D tentatively TRBD2 (5 bases). This CDR3 contains 13 residues. CDR1 is SGHDN, CDR2 FVKESK, per germline. Trimming stripped 4 bases from V and 4 bases from J, with 8 bases between. The CDR3 DNA reads as TGTGCCAGCAGCCCTAGCACTTACAATGAGCAGTTCTTC. This codes for CASSPSTYNEQFF.

This rearrangement joins TRBV7-9 to TRBJ2-5; 9 nucleotides match TRBD1. J was trimmed by 1 base and V by 7 bases; bases with no gene match: 4. This CDR3 is built from 14 residues. Germline V gene sequence: CDR1 SEHNR, CDR2 FQNEAQ (reference sequence). Here the CDR3 reads CASMTGGSQETQYF. The DNA for the CDR3 is TGTGCCAGCATGACAGGGGGTTCCCAAGAGACCCAGTACTTC.

V gene TRBV27 combines with J gene TRBJ2-1; 10 nucleotides match TRBD2. The CDR3 has 15 residues. Germline V gene data show CDR1 as MNHEY and CDR2 as SMNVEV (reference sequence). V was clipped by 6 bases and J by 8 bases; unmatched bases: 10. The CDR3 sequence is CASSPESGRGYEQFF. The CDR3 DNA reads as TGTGCCAGCAGCCCGGAGAGCGGGAGGGGGTATGAGCAGTTCTTC.

This clonotype was picked up many times. The chain joins TRBV30 to TRBJ2-5; D may be TRBD2 (5 bases). CDR3 length: 13 amino acids. The germline V gene has CDR1 GTSNPN and CDR2 SVGIG (reference sequence). The V end was cut by 2 bases, the J end by 2 bases, with 9 bases between. As DNA, the CDR3 is TGTGCCTGGAGTAGCGGAGTACAAGAGACCCAGTACTTC. Protein sequence: CAWSSGVQETQYF.

This clonotype came up a few times. The chain joins TRBV4-3 to TRBJ2-5; no reliable D call. V was clipped by 0 bases and J by 0 bases, with 11 bases between them. Looked up from germline, CDR1 is LGHNA and CDR2 is YSLEER. CDR3 length equals 16 residues. The CDR3 region is CASSQDRARYQETQYF. Written as DNA, the CDR3 is TGCGCCAGCAGCCAAGATAGGGCACGCTACCAAGAGACCCAGTACTTC.

The chain combines TRBV6-5 with TRBJ2-3, with TRBD2 identical over 14 bases. V lost 5 bases, J lost 2 bases, and 9 bases stayed unmatched. The length of the CDR3 is 18 residues. CDR1 MNHEY and CDR2 SVGAGI come from the germline V gene. The CDR3 coding sequence is TGTGCCAGCAGTCAAGGGACTAGCGGGAGAATAGACACAGATACGCAGTATTTT. It is translated as CASSQGTSGRIDTDTQYF.

For this clonotype: This clone may be a read error of a much larger clone one base away. V and J are TRBV14 and TRBJ2-7; 8 nucleotides agree with TRBD1. The germline V gene has CDR1 SGHDN and CDR2 FVKESK. The CDR3 is 15 residues long. CDR3 nucleotides: TGTGCCGGCAGCCAAGAACAGGGGGGTACCTACGAGCAGTACTTC. Translating it yields CAGSQEQGGTYEQYF.

Notes on this clonotype: Given a much more abundant clone one base away, this may be a read error. The chain carries TRBV27 and TRBJ1-1; D call uncertain. Germline V gives CDR1 MNHEY, CDR2 SMNVEV (reference sequence). CDR3 length equals 12 residues. This chain's CDR3 is CTSSLLGREAFF. DNA of the CDR3: TGTACCAGCAGTTTATTGGGCAGGGAAGCTTTCTTT.